These 26 T cell receptor beta chains share one sample of origin, sequenced in a study of T cells in women clearing cervical HPV infection (dated by TCRdb to the late 2010s). The library was generated by the immunoSEQ multiplex PCR assay. The immuneACCESS repertoire file appears here via TCRdb, limited to in-frame rearrangements. These files lack a portion of the clones; in checked studies, under half of the deficit traces to unresolved V genes, and the cause of the others is not known. The table held for this sample gives fewer than 35,000 clones. Jointly, the top ten make up approximately 16% of the sample. The specimen sequenced was blood buffy coat. The receptor set was obtained from a woman between 18 and 70 years old with a cervical HPV16 infection that either progressed to CIN3+ or cleared (not recorded which).

Concerning this clone itself: The observed sequence ends 3 residues before the CDR3 terminus, with the missing tail filled in from the germline J gene. V and J are TRBV7-4 and TRBJ1-5; D not certain. Trimming removed 4 bases from V and 6 bases from J, with 13 bases in between. Germline loops: CDR1 SGHVT, CDR2 SQSDAQ. The length of the CDR3 is 14 residues. CDR3 amino acids: CASSYLAGRQPQHF. Incomplete CDR3 DNA: TGTGCCAGCAGCTACCTGGCAGGTCGTCAGCCC.

Points on this clone: Sequencing ends 3 residues short of the CDR3 end; the germline J gene provides the rest. This chain uses TRBV6-1 with TRBJ1-2; TRBD1 agrees at 8 bases. CDR1 and CDR2 from the germline V gene are MNHNS and SASEGT. This CDR3 region has 14 residues. The CDR3 DNA, read in part, is TGTGCCAGCAGTGAAAGGGACAGGCGCTACGAC. This sequence encodes CASSERDRRYD. The whole CDR3 region reads CASSERDRRYDYTF.

Comments on this clone: The read comes to an end 3 residues before the CDR3 does, leaving the germline J gene to fill in the end. The chain carries TRBV11-2 and TRBJ1-6, with 9 nucleotides matching TRBD1. Germline CDR1 is SGHAT and CDR2 is FQNNGV. The J segment lost 10 bases and the V segment lost 3 bases, leaving 4 bases of the junction unmatched. The CDR3 sequence is 14 residues long. The DNA read from the CDR3 is TGTGCCAGCAGCTTCGACAGGGGGATGTCACCC. Its protein product is CASSFDRGMSP. From start to end, the CDR3 is CASSFDRGMSPLHF.

CDR3 bases read: TGTGCCAGCAGCTTTGGGGGCAATGAAAAA. This codes for CASSFGGNEK. The complete CDR3 protein is CASSFGGNEKLFF. V usage is TRBV7-9 and J usage is TRBJ1-4, with D possibly being TRBD1 (6 bases). The observed sequence ends 3 residues before the CDR3 terminus, with the missing tail filled in from the germline J gene. V was clipped by 3 bases and J by 5 bases, with 7 bases between them. Germline CDR1 reads SEHNR; CDR2 reads FQNEAQ (reference sequence). The CDR3 is 13 amino acids.

Worth noting for this clone: The read ends 3 residues before the CDR3 terminus; that terminus is restored from the germline J gene. This chain uses TRBV11-2 with TRBJ2-3, with 7 bases aligning to TRBD2. The CDR3 has 13 residues. Germline V gives CDR1 SGHAT, CDR2 FQNNGV. The part of the CDR3 DNA that was read is TGTGCCAGCAGCTCGGGACTACTTGAGACG. Translated: CASSSGLLET. The whole CDR3 sequence is CASSSGLLETQYF.

A remark on this clone: The read comes to an end 3 residues before the CDR3 does, leaving the germline J gene to fill in the end. The genes are TRBV14 and TRBJ2-2; D might be TRBD1 or TRBD2, each matching 5 bases. There are 14 residues in the CDR3. Germline CDR1 SGHDN, CDR2 FVKESK. With 4 bases removed from V and 9 bases from J, the gap between germline ends came to 15 bases. The CDR3 bases that were read are TGTGCCAGCAGCCGGAACAGGAGGACGAGGGAG. It translates to CASSRNRRTRE. The full CDR3 sequence reads CASSRNRRTRELFF. The whole variable domain, filled in from reference TRBV14 and TRBJ2-2, reads EAGVTQFPSHSVIEKGQTVTLRCDPISGHDNLYWYRRVMGKEIKFLLHFVKESKQDESGMPNNRFLAERTGGTYSTLKVQPAELEDSGVYFCASSRNRRTRELFFGEGSRLTVL.

Details on this clone: With the read ending 3 residues before the CDR3 end, the germline J gene is used to fill in that end. This sequence joins TRBV2 and TRBJ2-2, with a weak D call TRBD1 (6 bases). CDR3 length equals 14 residues. Germline lookup yields CDR1 SNHLY and CDR2 FYNNEI. The CDR3 sequence: CASRAQGKSKKLFF. The part of the CDR3 DNA that was read is TGTGCCAGCAGGGCACAGGGAAAGTCCAAAAAG.

About this clone itself: The DNA ends 3 residues before the CDR3 does, and the rest of the CDR3 is filled in from the germline J gene. The rearrangement uses TRBV7-9 and TRBJ2-3, with D perhaps matching TRBD2 (6 bases). Germline V gene lookup returns CDR1 SEHNR and CDR2 FQNEAQ (reference sequence). V shed 1 base and J shed 6 bases, with 8 bases lying between them. This CDR3 has 13 amino acids. The CDR3 region is CASSLVRGDTQYF. The CDR3 bases that were read are TGTGCCAGCAGCTTAGTTCGGGGGGATACG.

This chain's CDR3 is CASSMTGLTYEQYF. The covered CDR3 bases are TGTGCCAGCAGCATGACGGGACTCACCTACGAG. This chain connects TRBV7-2 to TRBJ2-7; a weak D match, TRBD2 (6 bases). Read data end 3 residues before the CDR3 end; the end is taken from the germline J gene. CDR1 and CDR2 from the germline V gene are SGHTA and FQGNSA. V lost 5 bases and J lost 2, with 13 bases in between. This CDR3 has 14 residues.

Notes on this clone: Read sequence stops 3 residues before the CDR3 end, and the germline J gene provides the missing end. The gene calls are TRBV7-2 and TRBJ2-6, with a weak D call TRBD2 (5 bases). The CDR3 is made up of 14 amino acids. Looked up from germline, CDR1 is SGHTA and CDR2 is FQGNSA. With 4 bases removed from V and 4 bases from J, the gap between germline ends came to 8 bases. Incomplete CDR3 DNA: TGTGCCAGCAGCTCCGGCGGGGGGGCCAACGTC. Translating gives CASSSGGGANV. The whole CDR3 protein reads CASSSGGGANVLTF.

This clone counts as medium-sized by frequency. Sequencing ends 3 residues short of the CDR3 end; the germline J gene provides the rest. V is TRBV6-1 and J is TRBJ2-2; 7 nucleotides agree with TRBD2. The CDR3 totals 15 residues. Germline CDR1 and CDR2: MNHNS and SASEGT. V was clipped by 4 bases and J by 7 bases; unmatched bases: 9. This CDR3 is CASSAAGERVGELFF. CDR3 DNA, as far as it was read: TGTGCCAGCAGTGCGGCGGGAGAGCGGGTCGGGGAG.

About this clone: The read falls 3 residues short of the CDR3 end, and the missing part is taken from the germline J gene. The chain employs TRBV6-1 and TRBJ2-5; TRBD2 matches 7 bases. The ends lost 3 bases at V and 5 bases at J; junction bases unmatched: 6. Germline assignment: CDR1 MNHNS and CDR2 SASEGT. This CDR3 has 14 amino acids. The CDR3 sequence: CASSEVPGGETQYF. Incomplete CDR3 DNA: TGTGCCAGCAGTGAGGTCCCCGGGGGGGAGACC.

For this clone: The read ends 3 residues before the CDR3 terminus; that terminus is restored from the germline J gene. This chain links TRBV19 with TRBJ2-1; 9 bases align to TRBD1. Germline values: CDR1 LNHDA, CDR2 SQIVND (reference sequence). V lost 3 bases to trimming and J lost 2 bases; unmatched junction nucleotides: 8. The CDR3 is 17 residues long. The CDR3 here is CASSIQGTGFPYNEQFF. The covered CDR3 bases are TGTGCCAGTAGTATTCAGGGGACAGGGTTCCCCTACAATGAG.

As regards this clone: The read ends 3 residues early relative to the CDR3; the germline J gene fills the gap. The rearrangement links TRBV13 to TRBJ1-2, with D perhaps TRBD1 (5 bases). The CDR3 consists of 13 residues. Trimming stripped 2 bases from V and 3 bases from J, with 7 bases between. Germline V lookup: CDR1 PRHDT, CDR2 FYEKMQ (reference sequence). Partial CDR3 DNA: TGTGCCAGCAGCTTAACAGGTGACTATGGC. This codes for CASSLTGDYG. The entire CDR3 sequence reads CASSLTGDYGYTF.

CDR3 sequence: CASSLVWQASTDTQYF. The DNA read from the CDR3 is TGCGCCAGCAGCTTGGTATGGCAGGCTAGCACAGATACG. The gene calls are TRBV5-1 and TRBJ2-3, with D uncertain. The read gets to within 3 residues of the CDR3 end, and the germline J gene fills in the rest. V dropped 0 bases and J dropped 0 bases, with 11 bases sitting between them. Germline assignment: CDR1 SGHRS and CDR2 YFSETQ. The CDR3 extends over 16 amino acids.

CDR3 in amino acids: CASSLPGGLAFF. CDR3 DNA, as far as it was read: TGTGCCAGCAGCTTACCAGGGGGCTTA. The rearrangement uses TRBV7-8 and TRBJ1-1; 8 bases agree with TRBD1. Read sequence stops 3 residues before the CDR3 end, and the germline J gene provides the missing end. Looked up from germline, CDR1 is SGHVS and CDR2 is FQNEAQ. The CDR3 totals 12 residues.

To note about this clone: The sequence runs out 3 residues before the end of the CDR3; the remainder is reconstructed from the germline J gene. This chain connects TRBV2 to TRBJ2-1; 8 bases are a match to TRBD2. CDR1 is SNHLY and CDR2 is FYNNEI in the germline V gene. The CDR3 runs 15 residues. With 1 base clipped from V and 6 bases from J, the junction kept 5 bases outside the gene matches. CDR3: CASSEDLAGPNEQFF. The sequenced part of the CDR3 DNA is TGTGCCAGCAGTGAAGATCTAGCGGGCCCCAATGAG.

On this clone: The CDR3 end falls 3 residues outside the read, so it is completed with the germline J gene. The chain is built from TRBV7-6 and TRBJ2-3; D is perhaps TRBD2 (6 bases). The CDR3 is 13 residues long. Germline CDR1 and CDR2: SGHVS and FNYEAQ. The ends were cut back, 7 bases at V and 7 bases at J, with 15 bases in the middle. The part of the CDR3 DNA that was read is TGTGCCAGCAAAGGGACTTCATCGAATACG. Residues: CASKGTSSNT. The entire CDR3 protein reads CASKGTSSNTQYF.

A note on this clone: Read coverage stops 3 residues before the CDR3 terminus; the germline J gene supplies the remainder. The V and J genes are TRBV14 and TRBJ1-1, with 11 bases aligning to TRBD1. This CDR3 region has 15 residues. V was pared by 1 base and J by 6 bases, with 4 bases of the junction left unmatched. Germline lookup yields CDR1 SGHDN and CDR2 FVKESK. The sequenced part of the CDR3 DNA is TGTGCCAGCAGCCAAGTACTGGGACAGGGGGCTGAA. Protein: CASSQVLGQGAE. The complete CDR3 sequence is CASSQVLGQGAEAFF.

As to this clone: Read coverage stops 3 residues before the CDR3 terminus; the germline J gene supplies the remainder. The rearrangement links TRBV28 to TRBJ2-1, with 10 bases identical to TRBD2. The CDR3 has 18 residues. Germline V gives CDR1 MDHEN, CDR2 SYDVKM. V was clipped by 6 bases and J by 4 bases; unmatched bases: 15. Partial CDR3 DNA: TGTGCCAGCAGCTCACTTACTCCCAGCGGGAGGGCGTACAATGAG. It translates to CASSSLTPSGRAYNE. The whole CDR3 is CASSSLTPSGRAYNEQFF.

The CDR3 is CASQGGEAFF. The covered CDR3 bases are TGTGCCTCCCAGGGGGGTGAA. This rearrangement joins TRBV30 to TRBJ1-1; 7 bases fit TRBD1. With the read ending 3 residues before the CDR3 end, the germline J gene is used to fill in that end. Germline V gene lookup returns CDR1 GTSNPN and CDR2 SVGIG (reference sequence). The CDR3 consists of 10 residues. The J segment lost 7 bases and the V segment lost 7 bases, leaving 3 bases of the junction unmatched.

Of note for this clone: The read ends 3 residues shy of where the CDR3 ends; the end is completed using the germline J gene. The rearrangement links TRBV5-1 to TRBJ1-6, with 10 bases aligning to TRBD1. Germline assignment: CDR1 SGHRS and CDR2 YFSETQ. The CDR3 runs 15 residues. Losses at the gene ends were 2 bases for V and 7 bases for J; bases not matched to a gene: 3. The sequenced part of the CDR3 DNA is TGCGCCAGCAGCTTAATGACAGGGGGCAATTCACCC. Residues: CASSLMTGGNSP. From start to end, the CDR3 is CASSLMTGGNSPLHF.

To note about this clone: The CDR3 is cut off 3 residues early in the read; its end comes from the germline J gene. The V and J genes are TRBV7-2 and TRBJ2-7; 9 nucleotides line up with TRBD2. V was pared by 6 bases and J by 3 bases, with 9 bases of the junction left unmatched. This CDR3 is 15 amino acids long. Germline-derived CDR1 and CDR2 are SGHTA and FQGNSA. The CDR3 spells CASRLSLAGSYEQYF. The covered CDR3 bases are TGTGCCAGCAGACTCTCCCTAGCGGGGAGCTACGAG.

Worth noting for this clone: Read data end 3 residues before the CDR3 end; the end is taken from the germline J gene. The chain carries TRBV5-6 and TRBJ1-4; D gene unclear. CDR1 SGHDT and CDR2 YYEEEE come from the germline V gene. This CDR3 is built from 13 residues. Trimming stripped 2 bases from V and 1 base from J, with 3 bases between. The sequenced part of the CDR3 DNA is TGTGCCAGCAGCTTCGGAACTAATGAAAAA. Protein sequence: CASSFGTNEK. Given in full, the CDR3 is CASSFGTNEKLFF.

About this clone itself: Read sequence stops 3 residues before the CDR3 end, and the germline J gene provides the missing end. V usage is TRBV19 and J usage is TRBJ1-2, with TRBD1 matching 9 bases. CDR3 length: 14 residues. Germline V gene lookup returns CDR1 LNHDA and CDR2 SQIVND (reference sequence). This CDR3 reads CASSTRDRAYDYTF. The sequenced part of the CDR3 DNA is TGTGCCAGTAGTACCCGGGACAGGGCCTACGAC.

As concerns this clone: The read terminates 3 residues ahead of where the CDR3 ends, so the germline J gene completes it. This chain connects TRBV7-2 to TRBJ1-2; D uncertain. Germline values: CDR1 SGHTA, CDR2 FQGNSA. This CDR3 has 11 residues. The covered CDR3 bases are TGTGCCAGCAGCTTTTCCTACGAC. This translates into CASSFSYD. The complete CDR3 reads CASSFSYDYTF. Complete variable domain (other parts from reference TRBV7-2 and TRBJ1-2): GAGVSQSPSNKVTEKGKDVELRCDPISGHTALYWYRQSLGQGLEFLIYFQGNSAPDKSGLPSDRFSAERTGGSVSTLTIQRTQQEDSAVYLCASSFSYDYTFGSGTRLTVV.